This T cell receptor beta chain was sequenced for a study of T cells after posttransplantation cyclophosphamide. Treatment was busulfan-fludarabine conditioning, a marrow graft, and cyclophosphamide on days +3 and +4. Germline V gene sequence: CDR1 MGHDK, CDR2 SYGVNS. Trimming removed 9 bases at V and 1 base at J, with 12 bases between. The CDR3 is made up of 13 amino acids. Study-wide results and caveats: TRB overlap between skin or GI tissue T cells and blood was limited. After PTCy, TRB diversity resembled that of CNI/methotrexate controls. Donor CD8+ memory clones often dominated recipient blood repertoires at later times.

TCRdb's table, derived via immunoSEQ multiplex PCR, lists solely in-frame clones and lacks some. Of around 17,000 clones listed, about 90% are singletons. About this clone: Antigen: not known.

The input for sequencing was CD4+ T cells sorted from blood, taken after allogeneic stem cell transplant with posttransplant cyclophosphamide. The sequence derives from a male patient aged 55 to 69 who received an allogeneic stem cell transplant from a related donor and was CMV-positive. Some T cells may be graft donor cells. The V gene is TRBV25-1, the J gene TRBJ1-1, with D perhaps matching TRBD1 (5 bases). This chain's CDR3 is CASLGHRNTEAFF. CDR3 bases: TGTGCCAGTCTTGGACATCGGAACACTGAAGCTTTCTTT.